This T cell receptor (beta chain) came from a study of CD8 T cells in ankylosing spondylitis. Overall study results and limits: Earlier studies detected some motif variants in reactive arthritis synovial fluid and blood. A motif of eight highly homologous TCR beta variants was seen as apparently characteristic of ankylosing spondylitis blood. Disease-associated clones were CD8+ and fairly uncommon in peripheral blood.

Points on this clonotype: Its antigen is not identified.

Molecular-barcoded quantitative 5'-RACE produced these TCR beta libraries. TCRdb re-analysed the 5' RACE reads in MiXCR, keeping a single row per CDR3 protein. Counted here are hundreds of thousands of distinct CDR3 sequences, 15% to 20% occurring once; the ten biggest clones make up around 0.92%. The sample was blood, either unsorted or a sorted T cell fraction (not recorded which). This clonotype originated in a male donor with ankylosing spondylitis.

In DNA, the CDR3 is TGCGCCAGCAGCGCCACCACTAGCGGGGGTGCCGGATGGACCCAGTACTTC. This gives the protein CASSATTSGGAGWTQYF. The V gene is TRBV5-1, the J gene TRBJ2-5, with 11 bases that match TRBD2. V lost 4 bases to trimming and J lost 7 bases; unmatched junction nucleotides: 15. The germline gives CDR1 SGHRS, CDR2 YFSETQ. CDR3 length: 17 amino acids.